What follows are 22 T cell receptor beta chains derived from one specimen sequenced in a study of T-cell reconstitution after alpha-beta-depleted transplantation in children. The library targeted TCRbeta and was prepared with unique molecular identifiers. From the PCR reads, TCRdb called clonotypes with MiXCR, one entry per CDR3 protein. Seen here are roughly 400,000 distinct CDR3 sequences, roughly 22% observed once, and the top ten hold 3.5% to 4%. This specimen consisted of PBMCs from the stem cell graft donor, obtained from the stem cell graft. These receptors were obtained from a human donor who donated a stem cell graft to a child with acute myeloid leukemia.

This clonotype was counted many times. V and J are TRBV20-1 and TRBJ2-7, with TRBD2 matching 9 bases. The J segment lost 4 bases and the V segment lost 4 bases, leaving 8 bases of the junction unmatched. This CDR3 is 14 amino acids long. Germline lookup yields CDR1 DFQATT and CDR2 SNEGSKA (reference sequence). The CDR3 spells CSAKQPGLAYEQYF. CDR3 bases: TGCAGTGCTAAACAACCGGGACTAGCTTACGAGCAGTACTTC.

This clonotype appeared a few times. The rearrangement links TRBV28 to TRBJ2-7; 10 bases agree with TRBD1. The germline V gene has CDR1 MDHEN and CDR2 SYDVKM. This CDR3 is built from 14 residues. The J segment lost 2 bases and the V segment lost 7 bases, leaving 5 bases of the junction unmatched. CDR3: CASNWGTGAYEQYF. The CDR3 bases are TGTGCCAGCAATTGGGGGACAGGGGCCTACGAGCAGTACTTC.

This clonotype appeared many times. The chain employs TRBV6-1 and TRBJ1-2; D unresolved. V shed 5 bases and J shed 1 base, with 17 bases lying between them. This CDR3 contains 16 residues. The germline V gene has CDR1 MNHNS and CDR2 SASEGT. CDR3 sequence reads: CASSRSGDMNNYGYTF. The CDR3 nucleotides are TGTGCCAGCAGTCGATCCGGCGACATGAATAACTATGGCTACACCTTC.

This clonotype was detected many times. V and J are TRBV5-1 and TRBJ2-1, with D possibly being TRBD1 or TRBD2 (5 bases each). The CDR3 consists of 13 residues. The germline CDR1 and CDR2 sequences are SGHRS and YFSETQ. The germline V and J ends were trimmed by 0 bases and 12 bases, with 13 bases remaining between them. The CDR3 DNA reads TGCGCCAGCAGCTTGGATGCGGGTAGGGGGCAGTTCTTC. The encoded protein is CASSLDAGRGQFF. The complete variable domain, with remaining parts taken from reference TRBV5-1 and TRBJ2-1, reads KAGVTQTPRYLIKTRGQQVTLSCSPISGHRSVSWYQQTPGQGLQFLFEYFSETQRNKGNFPGRFSGRQFSNSRSEMNVSTLELGDSALYLCASSLDAGRGQFFGPGTRLTVL.

This clonotype was detected a few times. This chain's CDR3 is CASSLLSFLAGVPYNEQFF. CDR3 in DNA: TGTGCCAGCAGTTTACTCTCTTTCCTAGCGGGTGTCCCCTACAATGAGCAGTTCTTC. The genes are TRBV28 and TRBJ2-1; 8 bases match TRBD2. There are 19 residues in the CDR3. Germline V gene data show CDR1 as MDHEN and CDR2 as SYDVKM. V lost 2 bases to trimming and J lost 2 bases; unmatched junction nucleotides: 14.

The rearrangement joins TRBV27 to TRBJ2-1; D is uncertain. Trimming shortened V by 6 bases and J by 10 bases, and 10 bases separated the two germline ends. The CDR3 extends over 11 amino acids. Germline V lookup: CDR1 MNHEY, CDR2 SMNVEV (reference sequence). DNA of the CDR3: TGTGCCAGCAGAGATCACCGCGAGCAGTTCTTC. This encodes CASRDHREQFF.

This clonotype was detected only a few times. V and J are TRBV4-3 and TRBJ2-5; TRBD2 aligns across 9 bases. With V trimmed by 0 bases and J by 5 bases, 10 bases remained unmatched. Germline values: CDR1 LGHNA, CDR2 YSLEER. The CDR3 has 17 amino acids. The CDR3 sequence is CASSQDLASGTGETQYF. The CDR3 region has the DNA TGCGCCAGCAGCCAAGATTTGGCTAGCGGGACGGGGGAGACCCAGTACTTC.

The rearrangement joins TRBV15 to TRBJ2-5, with D perhaps matching TRBD2 (5 bases). CDR1 LNHNV and CDR2 YYDKDF come from the germline V gene (reference sequence). The length of the CDR3 is 15 residues. V was cut by 1 base and J by 4 bases, with 13 bases left in between. The CDR3: CATSRGGPQGETQYF. CDR3 in DNA: TGTGCCACCAGCAGAGGCGGGCCCCAAGGAGAGACCCAGTACTTC.

V and J are TRBV4-3 and TRBJ2-3, with D perhaps given as TRBD1 or TRBD2 (6 bases each). Germline V gene lookup returns CDR1 LGHNA and CDR2 YSLEER. Trimming took off 3 bases at V and 5 bases at J, with 15 bases between the two ends. The CDR3 covers 15 residues. In DNA form, the CDR3 reads TGCGCCAGCAGCCAGTCCGGGGGCCAGGGAGATACGCAGTATTTT. Encoded protein: CASSQSGGQGDTQYF.

In this sample, this clonotype turned up a few times. The chain recombines TRBV20-1 with TRBJ2-1, with D perhaps matching TRBD2 (7 bases). Germline assignment: CDR1 DFQATT and CDR2 SNEGSKA (reference sequence). The CDR3 consists of 16 residues. The V end was cut by 2 bases, the J end by 7 bases, with 21 bases between. The CDR3 here is CSARRGGGGSMNEQFF. DNA for the CDR3: TGCAGTGCTAGAAGGGGGGGAGGTGGGTCCATGAATGAGCAGTTCTTC.

In this sample, this clonotype turned up a few times. This chain uses TRBV7-2 with TRBJ2-5; TRBD1 matches 7 bases. CDR1 is SGHTA and CDR2 is FQGNSA in the germline V gene. The V gene end was trimmed by 5 bases and the J gene end by 7 bases; junction bases not matched to a gene: 7. The CDR3 runs 13 residues. The CDR3: CASSGQVSGTQYF. CDR3 DNA sequence: TGTGCCAGCAGCGGACAGGTTTCGGGGACCCAGTACTTC.

The chain has TRBV5-1 and TRBJ2-6; 9 bases agree with TRBD2. V lost 2 bases and J lost 0; bases outside the gene matches: 12. This CDR3 has 20 residues. Germline CDR1 and CDR2: SGHRS and YFSETQ. CDR3 in DNA: TGCGCCAGCAGCTTTCCACCCGGACTAGCGCACTACTCTGGGGCCAACGTCCTGACTTTC. Translating it yields CASSFPPGLAHYSGANVLTF.

The V call is TRBV7-2, the J call TRBJ2-5; TRBD1 matches at 7 bases. Unmatched junction bases numbered 3, after V lost 3 bases and J lost 5 bases. CDR1 SGHTA and CDR2 FQGNSA come from the germline V gene. The CDR3 is 13 residues long. The CDR3, as DNA: TGTGCCAGCAGCTTTAGGGGGCTGGAGACCCAGTACTTC. Its translation is CASSFRGLETQYF.

The table lists this clonotype with a count of one. V gene TRBV7-9 combines with J gene TRBJ2-1, with D tentatively TRBD2 (6 bases). Germline assignment: CDR1 SEHNR and CDR2 FQNEAQ (reference sequence). Between the trimmed V and J ends, which lost 0 bases and 6 bases, there was a span of 15 bases. The CDR3 length is 16 residues. Here the CDR3 DNA reads TGTGCCAGCAGCTTAGCGCATGGGGGAGGAACCAATGAGCAGTTCTTC. Its translation: CASSLAHGGGTNEQFF. The variable domain in full, with the rest retrieved from reference TRBV7-9 and TRBJ2-1, is DTGVSQNPRHKITKRGQNVTFRCDPISEHNRLYWYRQTLGQGPEFLTYFQNEAQLEKSRLLSDRFSAERPKGSFSTLEIQRTEQGDSAMYLCASSLAHGGGTNEQFFGPGTRLTVL.

V is TRBV25-1 and J is TRBJ2-7; TRBD1 matches at 7 bases. The trim removed 2 bases at V and 2 bases at J, leaving 3 bases unmatched. CDR3 length equals 14 residues. The V gene's germline CDR1 is MGHDK and CDR2 SYGVNS. The CDR3 DNA sequence: TGTGCCAGCAGTGAAATCACAGGGGCCTACGAGCAGTACTTC. It translates to CASSEITGAYEQYF.

The chain employs TRBV20-1 and TRBJ2-7; 9 bases fit TRBD1. Germline loops: CDR1 DFQATT, CDR2 SNEGSKA (reference sequence). The CDR3 consists of 13 residues. Unmatched junction bases numbered 3, after V lost 3 bases and J lost 3 bases. The CDR3 here is CSASGTGYYEQYF. The CDR3 DNA follows: TGCAGTGCTAGCGGGACAGGGTACTACGAGCAGTACTTC.

The chain employs TRBV5-1 and TRBJ2-5; the D gene could be TRBD1 or TRBD2 (5 bases each). CDR1 and CDR2 (germline): SGHRS, YFSETQ. There are 12 residues in the CDR3. Trimming stripped 5 bases from V and 5 bases from J, with 10 bases between. The DNA of the CDR3 is TGCGCCAGCAGGGGGCGCGGGGAGACCCAGTACTTC. It is translated as CASRGRGETQYF.

This clonotype occurred a few times. The CDR3 DNA reads TGTGCCAGCAGTACCTCTAGCGGGGGGGACTACAATGAGCAGTTCTTC. Protein sequence: CASSTSSGGDYNEQFF. The chain couples TRBV28 to TRBJ2-1, with TRBD2 identical over 12 bases. The CDR3 runs 16 residues. Germline CDR1 reads MDHEN; CDR2 reads SYDVKM. J was trimmed by 3 bases and V by 5 bases; bases with no gene match: 5.

The table lists this clonotype with many counts. The gene calls are TRBV6-2 or TRBV6-3 and TRBJ2-7; no definite D call. CDR1 is MNHEY, CDR2 SVGEGT, per germline. V lost 5 bases to trimming and J lost 2 bases, with 4 bases between them. This CDR3 has 11 amino acids. CDR3 DNA sequence: TGTGCCAGCAGTCGCGCCTACGAGCAGTACTTC. This sequence encodes CASSRAYEQYF.

The chain recombines TRBV7-6 with TRBJ1-3, with no clear D. Trimming stripped 5 bases from V and 0 bases from J, with 8 bases between. The germline gives CDR1 SGHVS, CDR2 FNYEAQ. The CDR3 spans 14 residues. The CDR3 sequence: CASSRSGSGNTIYF. CDR3 nucleotides: TGTGCCAGCAGCAGAAGCGGCTCTGGAAACACCATATATTTT.

This clonotype came up once. The chain has TRBV12-3 or TRBV12-4 and TRBJ2-3, with 14 bases that match TRBD2. This CDR3 spans 16 amino acids. The J segment lost 3 bases and the V segment lost 6 bases, leaving 5 bases of the junction unmatched. The CDR3 DNA follows: TGTGCCAGCAGGGCCGGGACTAGCGGGAGAACAGATACGCAGTATTTT. Its protein is CASRAGTSGRTDTQYF.

J is TRBJ2-1 and V is TRBV12-3 or TRBV12-4, with 7 positions matching TRBD1. V gave up 2 bases and J gave up 5 bases; unmatched junction bases: 9. CDR3 size: 16 residues. CDR3: CASSLLGDRENNEQFF. The CDR3 DNA reads TGTGCCAGCAGTTTATTGGGGGACAGAGAGAACAATGAGCAGTTCTTC.